Presented here are 2 T cell receptor beta chains from one specimen sequenced in a study of identical twins. One entry per CDR3 protein, called by TCRdb with MiXCR from the 5' RACE reads. In the table there are 100,000 to 110,000 distinct CDR3 sequences, under 7% of which are singletons. Sequencing input: memory T cells sorted from blood. The source of these receptors is a woman aged 45-65 years in good health.

This clonotype came up many times. The chain links TRBV29-1 to TRBJ1-1; 7 bases match TRBD1. V was pared by 5 bases and J by 7 bases, with 13 bases of the junction left unmatched. The CDR3 is 14 residues long. Looked up from germline, CDR1 is SQVTM and CDR2 is ANQGSEA. The CDR3 DNA reads TGCAGCGTTAAGGGGTGGGCAGGGGGGATTGAAGCTTTCTTT. Protein: CSVKGWAGGIEAFF.

This clonotype was seen repeatedly, ten times or more. V gene TRBV12-3 or TRBV12-4 combines with J gene TRBJ2-5; no reliable D call. Trimming stripped 2 bases from V and 1 base from J, with 5 bases between. This CDR3 is built from 13 residues. CDR3 nucleotides: TGTGCCAGCAGTTTAACGGCCCAAGAGACCCAGTACTTC. This translates into CASSLTAQETQYF.